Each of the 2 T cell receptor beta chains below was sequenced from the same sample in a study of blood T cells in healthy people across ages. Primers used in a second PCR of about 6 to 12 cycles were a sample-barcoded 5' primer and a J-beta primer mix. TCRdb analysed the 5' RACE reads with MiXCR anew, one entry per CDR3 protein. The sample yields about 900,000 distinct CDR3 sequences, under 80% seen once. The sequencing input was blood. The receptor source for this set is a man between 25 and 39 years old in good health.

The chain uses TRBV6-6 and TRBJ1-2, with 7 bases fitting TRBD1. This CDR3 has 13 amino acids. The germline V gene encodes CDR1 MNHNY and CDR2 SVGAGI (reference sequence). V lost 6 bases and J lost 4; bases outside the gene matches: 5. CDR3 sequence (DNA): TGTGCCAGCAGGGCGACAGGGACCTATGGCTACACCTTC. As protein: CASRATGTYGYTF.

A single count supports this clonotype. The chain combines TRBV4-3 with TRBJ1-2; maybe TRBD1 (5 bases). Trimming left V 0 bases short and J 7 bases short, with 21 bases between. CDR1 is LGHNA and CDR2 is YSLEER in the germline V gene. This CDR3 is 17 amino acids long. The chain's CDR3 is CASSQDLRDSYRAGYTF. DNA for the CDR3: TGCGCCAGCAGCCAAGATCTTCGGGACTCCTATAGAGCTGGCTACACCTTC.